One and the same sample provided the 7 T cell receptor beta chains below, sequenced in a study of blood T cell repertoires in COVID-19. Repertoires were generated with immunoSEQ multiplex PCR, while TCRdb's copy carries only in-frame clones and drops some. The data show some 170,000 clones, around 84% seen once. The sample was PBMCs or T cells enriched from blood (not recorded which). The receptors originated from a man aged 35-49 years who had recovered from COVID-19.

In DNA, the CDR3 is TGTGCCAGCAGCAGGACAGGGGGCTTTGAAAAACTGTTTTTT. Translation: CASSRTGGFEKLFF. V gene TRBV9 combines with J gene TRBJ1-4; 11 nucleotides line up with TRBD1. V lost 4 bases to trimming and J lost 7 bases; unmatched junction nucleotides: 3. The V gene's germline CDR1 is SGDLS and CDR2 YYNGEE. This CDR3 spans 14 amino acids. The full variable domain, its missing parts supplied by reference TRBV9 and TRBJ1-4, is DSGVTQTPKHLITATGQRVTLRCSPRSGDLSVYWYQQSLDQGLQFLIQYYNGEERAKGNILERFSAQQFPDLHSELNLSSLELGDSALYFCASSRTGGFEKLFFGSGTQLSVL.

This chain joins TRBV5-8 and TRBJ2-3, with D unclear. V lost 0 bases to trimming and J lost 2 bases, with 10 bases between them. CDR1 is SGHTS, CDR2 YDEGEE, per germline. The CDR3 has 15 residues. CDR3 region: CASSLAIRDTDTQYF. The CDR3 DNA sequence: TGTGCCAGCAGCTTGGCAATACGAGACACAGATACGCAGTATTTT.

The chain couples TRBV14 to TRBJ2-5, with 7 bases identical to TRBD1. This CDR3 is 15 amino acids long. From germline, CDR1 is SGHDN and CDR2 FVKESK. J was trimmed by 0 bases and V by 4 bases; bases with no gene match: 5. The CDR3 region has the DNA TGTGCCAGCAGCCTAGAGACAGGGTACCAAGAGACCCAGTACTTC. Translating it yields CASSLETGYQETQYF.

J is TRBJ2-2 and V is TRBV11-2; 10 bases agree with TRBD1. V shed 4 bases, J shed 6 bases, and the junction held 11 bases outside the gene matches. CDR3 length equals 17 residues. In germline, CDR1 is SGHAT, CDR2 FQNNGV. CDR3 DNA: TGTGCCAGCAGCTCCCGGGACAGGGGAAGGTTGTCCGGGGAGCTGTTTTTT. Protein: CASSSRDRGRLSGELFF.

The rearrangement links TRBV5-1 to TRBJ1-1, with TRBD1 as a possible D gene (5 bases). Germline V CDR1 and CDR2: SGHRS, YFSETQ. The CDR3 is 15 residues long. V was shortened by 0 bases and J by 5 bases, with 14 bases between the two germline ends. The DNA of the CDR3 is TGCGCCAGCAGCTTGGATGGGGCCTCTAAAACTGAAGCTTTCTTT. Protein: CASSLDGASKTEAFF.

This clone turned up a few times. The genes are TRBV10-3 and TRBJ2-7, with TRBD1 identical over 11 bases. V lost 6 bases to trimming and J lost 4 bases; unmatched junction nucleotides: 8. Germline V gene sequence: CDR1 ENHRY, CDR2 SYGVKD. The CDR3 consists of 15 residues. CDR3 sequence reads: CAISDGTGGLYEQYV. CDR3 in DNA: TGTGCCATCAGCGACGGGACAGGGGGGTTGTACGAGCAGTACGTC.

This clone was detected once. The V and J genes are TRBV6-5 and TRBJ1-2; 12 positions agree with TRBD1. CDR3 size: 15 residues. V shed 8 bases and J 7 bases; nucleotides not matched to a gene: 11. Germline lookup yields CDR1 MNHEY and CDR2 SVGAGI. The CDR3 nucleotides are TGTGCCAGCCAGGGGACAGGGGGCGGGCTATTTGGCTACACCTTC. Translation: CASQGTGGGLFGYTF.